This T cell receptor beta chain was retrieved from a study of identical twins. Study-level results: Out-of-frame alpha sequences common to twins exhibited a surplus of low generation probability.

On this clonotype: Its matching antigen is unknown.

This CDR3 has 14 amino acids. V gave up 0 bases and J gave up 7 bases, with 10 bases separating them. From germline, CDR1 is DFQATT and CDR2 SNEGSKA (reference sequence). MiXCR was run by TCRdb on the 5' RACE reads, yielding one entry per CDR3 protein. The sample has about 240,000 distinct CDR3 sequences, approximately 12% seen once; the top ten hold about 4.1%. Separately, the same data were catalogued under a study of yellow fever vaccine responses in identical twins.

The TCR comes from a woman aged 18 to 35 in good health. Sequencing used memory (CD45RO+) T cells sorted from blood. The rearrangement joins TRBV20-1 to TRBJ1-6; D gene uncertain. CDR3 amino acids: CSARDPGRNSPLHF. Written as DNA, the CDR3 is TGCAGTGCTAGAGATCCGGGGAGGAATTCACCCCTCCACTTT.